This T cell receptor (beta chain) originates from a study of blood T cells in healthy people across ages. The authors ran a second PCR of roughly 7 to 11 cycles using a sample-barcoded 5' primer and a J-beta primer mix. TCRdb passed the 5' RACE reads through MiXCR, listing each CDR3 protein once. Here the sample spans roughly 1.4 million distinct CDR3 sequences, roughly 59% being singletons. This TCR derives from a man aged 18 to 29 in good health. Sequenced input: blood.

The DNA of the CDR3 is TGTGCCAGCAGAACACAGGGGGAAGGCTTTGGCGAGCAGTACTTC. It specifies CASRTQGEGFGEQYF. This chain connects TRBV6-6 to TRBJ2-7; 8 nucleotides match TRBD1. This CDR3 has 15 residues. V gave up 6 bases and J gave up 6 bases; unmatched junction bases: 13. Germline CDR1 MNHNY, CDR2 SVGAGI (reference sequence).